The entry that follows covers one TCR beta chain sequence. Its antigen is not identified. The data derive from a study of memory CD4+ T cells and cytomegalovirus serostatus. In the original workflow: Out-of-frame sequences were removed, leaving 2 million or so distinct TCRbeta sequences. TCRdb's copy holds only in-frame clones and misses some; the assay was immunoSEQ multiplex PCR. That table is the source of V, J and clone size, and D and trimming were worked out from the DNA. The repertoire holds 45,000 to 50,000 clones, with over 75% as singletons. General study points: Suggested: most of the CMV-linked TCR signature lies in CD4+ memory cells. About 40% of the roughly 150 known CMV-associated TCRbeta sequences appeared in CD4+ memory.

The CDR3 is 14 amino acids. Trimming took 5 bases from V and 5 from J, leaving 15 bases between them. Germline-derived CDR1 and CDR2 are SEHNR and FQNEAQ (reference sequence). Single viable CD3+CD4+CD8-CD45RO+ cells were sorted as the memory CD4+ T cells. CMV serostatus came from serum IgG against pp150, pp28, p38, p52. The chain joins TRBV7-9 to TRBJ1-1, with D possibly being TRBD1 (6 bases). Sequencing used memory CD4+ T cells from blood. The TCR originated in an adult in good health and CMV-seronegative. CDR3 bases: TGTGCCAGCAGCCCCTATAGGGGGGAGACTGAAGCTTTCTTT. It translates to CASSPYRGETEAFF.